One and the same sample provided the 15 T cell receptor beta chains below, sequenced in a study of T cells generated in artificial thymic organoids (TCRdb year 2017). Library prep was done by 5' RACE. TCRdb lists the instrument as Illumina MiSeq. TCRalpha and TCRbeta libraries were amplified in separate semi-nested PCR reactions using Advantage 2 and reverse primers located in the TRAC or TRBC constant regions. TCRdb reworked the public reads: Q25 trimming with fastp, MiXCR clone assembly, productive beta chains retained. Identical CDR3 protein sequences are pooled into one entry, listed with their most common genes and DNA. This sample comprises about 3,100 distinct CDR3 sequences, about a third of them detected only once. The top ten constitute approximately 2.4% of the sample. Material for sequencing was naive CD8+ T cells from blood. What the cell subset or site label conveys for this sample: CD3+TCRalphabeta+CD8SP T cells; for blood, CD45RO-CCR7+ naive CD8+ T cells. The receptors come from a human donor who gave cord blood stem cells for thymic organoid culture, a cardiac surgery patient who gave postnatal thymus, or a blood donor (not recorded which).

This clonotype is categorized as medium-sized (0.01 to 0.1%). The chain combines TRBV9 with TRBJ2-5; perhaps D is TRBD1 or TRBD2 (6 bases each). The germline V and J ends were trimmed by 4 bases and 3 bases, with 13 bases remaining between them. This CDR3 is built from 14 residues. Looked up from germline, CDR1 is SGDLS and CDR2 is YYNGEE. The CDR3 nucleotides read TGTGCCAGCAGCCCAAGGGGGGAGGAAGAGACCCAGTACTTC. Residues: CASSPRGEEETQYF.

This clonotype has a handful of counts. The rearrangement links TRBV18 to TRBJ1-5, with D possibly matching TRBD1 (5 bases). The length of the CDR3 is 15 residues. Trimming removed 6 bases at V and 7 bases at J, with 19 bases between. Germline V gives CDR1 KGHSH, CDR2 LQKENI. The CDR3 region is CASSPAVGVDQPQHF. In nucleotides, the CDR3 is TGTGCCAGCTCTCCGGCCGTGGGGGTTGACCAGCCCCAGCATTTT.

This chain connects TRBV5-1 to TRBJ2-1; unclear D gene. Germline CDR1 is SGHRS and CDR2 is YFSETQ. The CDR3 extends over 12 amino acids. Trimming stripped 2 bases from V and 8 bases from J, with 8 bases between. CDR3 loop: CASSLGSHEQFF. DNA of the CDR3: TGCGCCAGCAGCTTAGGATCCCATGAGCAGTTCTTC.

This clonotype appeared once. The rearrangement uses TRBV5-1 and TRBJ1-5, with D possibly matching TRBD1 (5 bases). Trimming cost V 1 base and J 1 base, with 9 bases left between them. Germline-derived CDR1 and CDR2 are SGHRS and YFSETQ. The CDR3 sequence is 15 residues long. The chain's CDR3 is CASSLRDPSNQPQHF. For the CDR3, the DNA is TGCGCCAGCAGCTTGAGGGACCCCAGCAATCAGCCCCAGCATTTT.

This clonotype appeared a few times. This sequence joins TRBV7-8 and TRBJ2-7; D is unresolved. This CDR3 has 12 amino acids. Trimming left V 1 base short and J 2 bases short, with 3 bases between. The germline V gene has CDR1 SGHVS and CDR2 FQNEAQ. The CDR3 here is CASSLGAYEQYF. The CDR3 region has the DNA TGTGCCAGCAGCTTAGGGGCCTACGAGCAGTACTTC.

This clonotype is medium-sized within its sample. The chain employs TRBV20-1 and TRBJ2-7; 10 nucleotides align to TRBD2. J was trimmed by 6 bases and V by 6 bases; bases with no gene match: 8. Germline loops: CDR1 DFQATT, CDR2 SNEGSKA (reference sequence). The CDR3 is made up of 13 amino acids. As DNA, the CDR3 is TGCAGTGCCCACGCTAGCGGGAGATTCGAGCAGTACTTC. Its translation is CSAHASGRFEQYF.

The J gene is TRBJ2-1, the V gene TRBV10-3; 9 nucleotides align to TRBD2. CDR1 is ENHRY and CDR2 is SYGVKD in the germline V gene. CDR3 length: 15 residues. The trim removed 1 base at V and 5 bases at J, leaving 3 bases unmatched. The CDR3 DNA reads as TGTGCCATCAGTGAGTATAGCGGGGGAGACAATGAGCAGTTCTTC. This encodes CAISEYSGGDNEQFF.

Only one count was recorded for this clonotype. The junction departs from the called germline gene at one end, perhaps through a read error. V usage is TRBV19 and J usage is TRBJ2-7; 7 bases agree with TRBD1. The CDR3 extends over 13 amino acids. Germline CDR1 LNHDA, CDR2 SQIVND (reference sequence). The CDR3 region has the DNA TGCGCCAGTAGTATGGGACAGTACTACGAGCAGTACTTC. This codes for CASSMGQYYEQYF. The variable domain in full, with the rest retrieved from reference TRBV19 and TRBJ2-7, is DGGITQSPKYLFRKEGQNVTLSCEQNLNHDAMYWYRQDPGQGLRLIYYSQIVNDFQKGDIAEGYSVSREKKESFPLTVTSAQKNPTAFYLCASSMGQYYEQYFGPGTRLTVT.

By sample share, this clonotype is medium-sized. This chain links TRBV11-2 with TRBJ2-5, with 16 bases identical to TRBD2. CDR1 SGHAT and CDR2 FQNNGV come from the germline V gene. V gave up 4 bases and J gave up 5 bases; unmatched junction bases: 4. The CDR3 consists of 16 residues. Written as DNA, the CDR3 is TGTGCCAGCAGCTCCGGGGGACTAGCGGGGGGGGAGACCCAGTACTTC. Its protein product is CASSSGGLAGGETQYF.

This clonotype is classed as medium-sized (0.01 to 0.1%). V and J are TRBV24-1 and TRBJ2-1, with unresolved D. The germline gives CDR1 KGHDR, CDR2 SFDVKD. The CDR3 is 11 residues long. The ends were cut back, 4 bases at V and 10 bases at J, with 7 bases in the middle. CDR3 sequence: CATSDSREQFF. DNA for the CDR3: TGTGCCACCAGTGACTCCAGGGAGCAGTTCTTC.

This clonotype is classed as medium-sized. The chain combines TRBV28 with TRBJ2-5, with D hard to call. Trimming shortened V by 2 bases and J by 2 bases, and 12 bases separated the two germline ends. This CDR3 has 15 residues. Per germline, CDR1 MDHEN and CDR2 SYDVKM. Here the CDR3 reads CASSLPGRVQETQYF. CDR3 sequence (DNA): TGTGCCAGCAGTTTACCAGGACGCGTTCAAGAGACCCAGTACTTC. The complete variable domain, with remaining parts taken from reference TRBV28 and TRBJ2-5, reads DVKVTQSSRYLVKRTGEKVFLECVQDMDHENMFWYRQDPGLGLRLIYFSYDVKMKEKGDIPEGYSVSREKKERFSLILESASTNQTSMYLCASSLPGRVQETQYFGPGTRLLVL.

This clonotype is deemed medium-sized (0.01 to 0.1%). J is TRBJ2-3 and V is TRBV28; D may be TRBD1 (6 bases). CDR3 length: 14 amino acids. Trimming shortened V by 5 bases and J by 2 bases, and 11 bases separated the two germline ends. Germline V gives CDR1 MDHEN, CDR2 SYDVKM. DNA of the CDR3: TGTGCCAGCAGTGGTACAGGGTTCACAGATACGCAGTATTTT. Its protein is CASSGTGFTDTQYF.

Of note for this clonotype: One base away lies a much larger clone, so this may be a sequencing read error. This chain joins TRBV4-2 and TRBJ2-1; 11 bases are shared with TRBD2. The CDR3 runs 16 residues. Germline V gene data show CDR1 as LGHNA and CDR2 as YNFKEQ. This CDR3 reads CARSQKVAGGLREQFF. DNA for the CDR3: TGTGCCCGCAGCCAAAAGGTAGCGGGGGGGCTTCGTGAGCAGTTCTTC.

This clonotype came up once. A much larger clone lies one base from this, so it may be a read error. As the CDR3 is not closed by the conserved phenylalanine or tryptophan, this likely results from a read error. The V call is TRBV27, the J call TRBJ1-2; TRBD1 agrees at 10 bases. The V segment lost 0 bases and the J segment 5 bases; nucleotides outside the gene matches: 0. From germline, CDR1 is MNHEY and CDR2 SMNVEV (reference sequence). The CDR3 contains 14 residues. This chain's CDR3 is CASSLSGQGYGYTL. CDR3 sequence (DNA): TGTGCCAGCAGTTTATCGGGACAGGGGTATGGCTACACCCTC.

On this clonotype itself: Since a much larger clone is just one base distant, this may be a read error. The chain recombines TRBV20-1 with TRBJ2-7, with 10 bases matching TRBD2. CDR3 size: 13 residues. Germline-derived CDR1 and CDR2 are DFQATT and SNEGSKA (reference sequence). Trimming removed 6 bases from V and 6 bases from J; junction bases left unmatched: 8. CDR3 coding DNA: TGCAGTGCCCACGCTAGCGGGAGATCCGAGCAGTACTTC. Protein sequence: CSAHASGRSEQYF.